These 22 T cell receptor beta chains share one sample of origin, sequenced in a study of cytomegalovirus exposure and HLA in healthy donors. Researchers ran the PCR with 60 Vbeta and 13 Jbeta primers. Profiling relied on immunoSEQ multiplex PCR, and the TCRdb table lists in-frame clones only, not all of them. This sample has some 220,000 clones, with about 80% found just once. The specimen sequenced was PBMCs. All receptors derive from a woman aged 55-69 years in good health and CMV-seropositive.

V and J are TRBV7-9 and TRBJ1-5; no clear D gene. Deletions cut 4 bases from V and 4 bases from J, with 8 bases between. Per germline, CDR1 SEHNR and CDR2 FQNEAQ (reference sequence). This CDR3 is built from 13 residues. The CDR3, as DNA: TGTGCCAGCAGCTCCCAAGAGAATCAGCCCCAGCATTTT. Amino acids: CASSSQENQPQHF.

This rearrangement joins TRBV5-1 to TRBJ1-2; TRBD1 matches at 10 bases. The CDR3 runs to 17 residues. The germline CDR1 and CDR2 sequences are SGHRS and YFSETQ. Germline trimming cut 4 bases from V and 5 bases from J; bases unmatched to any gene: 14. CDR3 bases: TGCGCCAGCAGCCATGGACAGGGGGGCAGTCATGGGTATGGCTACACCTTC. Amino acid sequence: CASSHGQGGSHGYGYTF.

This clone appeared a single time. The chain is built from TRBV29-1 and TRBJ2-5; 8 nucleotides line up with TRBD1. V shed 6 bases and J 4 bases; nucleotides not matched to a gene: 4. Germline CDR1 SQVTM, CDR2 ANQGSEA. This CDR3 contains 12 residues. The CDR3 sequence is CSVTGTGETQYF. Written as DNA, the CDR3 is TGCAGCGTAACCGGGACAGGAGAGACCCAGTACTTC.

CDR3 protein: CATGRSPKLYSNQPQHF. The CDR3 DNA reads TGTGCCACAGGGCGGTCCCCTAAGCTTTATAGCAATCAGCCCCAGCATTTT. V usage is TRBV19 and J usage is TRBJ1-5; a weak D match, TRBD1 (5 bases). The CDR3 covers 17 residues. V lost 10 bases to trimming and J lost 0 bases, with 22 bases between them. CDR1 is LNHDA and CDR2 is SQIVND in the germline V gene (reference sequence).

This chain links TRBV14 with TRBJ1-2; 10 nucleotides agree with TRBD1. The CDR3 is made up of 14 amino acids. V lost 5 bases and J lost 8; bases outside the gene matches: 8. The V gene's germline CDR1 is SGHDN and CDR2 FVKESK. Here the CDR3 reads CASSYRDRGEGYTF. The CDR3 DNA sequence: TGTGCCAGCAGCTACCGGGACAGGGGTGAAGGCTACACCTTC.

V and J are TRBV4-1 and TRBJ2-7; TRBD1 agrees at 7 bases. Losses at the gene ends were 6 bases for V and 4 bases for J; bases not matched to a gene: 6. Looked up from germline, CDR1 is MGHRA and CDR2 is YSYEKL. The CDR3 extends over 13 amino acids. This CDR3 reads CASSRDRVYEQYF. Written as DNA, the CDR3 is TGCGCCAGCAGTCGCGACAGGGTTTACGAGCAGTACTTC.

The CDR3 nucleotides are TGTGCCAGCAGCTTAGCGCCCGGGGGGCACACTGAAGCTTTCTTT. Protein: CASSLAPGGHTEAFF. The chain combines TRBV7-6 with TRBJ1-1; maybe TRBD1 (6 bases). The CDR3 loop spans 15 amino acids. The germline V gene encodes CDR1 SGHVS and CDR2 FNYEAQ. Trimming took off 0 bases at V and 3 bases at J, with 11 bases between the two ends.

This chain joins TRBV5-1 and TRBJ2-1; D remains ambiguous. In germline, CDR1 is SGHRS, CDR2 YFSETQ. V lost 2 bases and J lost 3, with 6 bases in between. This CDR3 is 13 amino acids long. Here the CDR3 DNA reads TGCGCCAGCAGCTTTCAGGTCTACAATGAGCAGTTCTTC. Translated: CASSFQVYNEQFF.

The chain couples TRBV10-3 to TRBJ2-3; 7 nucleotides align to TRBD2. CDR3 length: 15 residues. The germline V gene encodes CDR1 ENHRY and CDR2 SYGVKD. V lost 8 bases, J lost 1 base, and 9 bases stayed unmatched. The CDR3 region has the DNA TGTGCCATCGCGTCATCGCGGGAGCGCACAGATACGCAGTATTTT. Encoded protein: CAIASSRERTDTQYF.

In this sample, this clone turned up a few times. The chain carries TRBV4-1 and TRBJ1-5, with D tentatively TRBD1 (6 bases). Per the germline V gene, CDR1 is MGHRA and CDR2 is YSYEKL. The CDR3 extends over 16 amino acids. With 3 bases removed from V and 7 bases from J, the gap between germline ends came to 19 bases. The CDR3 nucleotides are TGCGCCAGCAGCCATGCAGGGGAACGGGGAAGACAGCCCCAGCATTTT. Amino acid sequence: CASSHAGERGRQPQHF.

This rearrangement joins TRBV2 to TRBJ2-3, with TRBD2 matching 7 bases. With 5 bases clipped from V and 6 bases from J, the junction kept 14 bases outside the gene matches. CDR1 and CDR2 (germline): SNHLY, FYNNEI. The CDR3 consists of 16 residues. The CDR3 loop is CASSPVSASGEDTQYF. The CDR3 coding sequence is TGTGCCAGCAGTCCCGTTTCCGCTAGCGGTGAGGATACGCAGTATTTT.

V usage is TRBV15 and J usage is TRBJ2-7, with TRBD2 identical over 9 bases. This CDR3 has 13 residues. From germline, CDR1 is LNHNV and CDR2 YYDKDF (reference sequence). V was clipped by 2 bases and J by 7 bases; unmatched bases: 3. The CDR3 DNA follows: TGTGCCACCAGCAGATCCAGCGGGGGGGAGCAGTACTTC. This codes for CATSRSSGGEQYF.

This clone has only one observation. The rearrangement links TRBV29-1 to TRBJ1-1; the match to TRBD1 covers 7 bases. The CDR3 totals 14 residues. J gave up 1 base and V 6 bases, and 8 bases lay outside the gene matches. CDR1 and CDR2 from the germline V gene are SQVTM and ANQGSEA. The CDR3 nucleotides are TGCAGCGTGCCAAGGACAGGATGGAACACTGAAGCTTTCTTT. This sequence encodes CSVPRTGWNTEAFF.

In regard to this clone: One junction end disagrees with the germline gene, perhaps due to a read error. The V and J genes are TRBV11-2 and TRBJ1-4; weak D call: TRBD1 (6 bases). CDR3 length: 13 amino acids. The germline CDR1 and CDR2 sequences are SGHAT and FQNNGV. The CDR3 nucleotides are TGTGCCAGCAGCTTAGATCGTTGGTACAGGGAGACGTTT. Translated, it gives CASSLDRWYRETF.

V usage is TRBV5-1 and J usage is TRBJ2-7; 9 nucleotides align to TRBD1. This CDR3 contains 14 residues. The germline V gene encodes CDR1 SGHRS and CDR2 YFSETQ. Losses at the gene ends were 2 bases for V and 2 bases for J; bases not matched to a gene: 2. The chain's CDR3 is CASSFRTGAYEQYF. DNA of the CDR3: TGCGCCAGCAGCTTCCGGACAGGGGCCTACGAGCAGTACTTC.

The chain recombines TRBV5-4 with TRBJ1-2; a possible D gene is TRBD1 (5 bases). CDR1 is SGHNT and CDR2 is YYREEE in the germline V gene (reference sequence). The CDR3 consists of 11 residues. V lost 4 bases and J lost 8, with 9 bases in between. The DNA of the CDR3 is TGTGCCAGCAGCATAAACAGGGGCTACACCTTC. Translation gives CASSINRGYTF.

The chain couples TRBV27 to TRBJ1-4; D perhaps matches TRBD1 (5 bases). The CDR3 is 14 residues long. Germline CDR1 is MNHEY and CDR2 is SMNVEV (reference sequence). V lost 9 bases and J lost 8, with 19 bases in between. In nucleotides, the CDR3 is TGTGCCAGTAAACACGGGGGTTTGCCGGAAAAACTGTTTTTT. It is translated as CASKHGGLPEKLFF.

The chain has TRBV6-4 and TRBJ2-2; perhaps TRBD1 as D (5 bases). V was clipped by 5 bases and J by 1 base, with 11 bases between them. The V gene's germline CDR1 is MRHNA and CDR2 SNTAGT. The CDR3 has 15 residues. The CDR3 sequence is CASSPAQGNTGELFF. As DNA, the CDR3 is TGTGCCAGCAGTCCTGCCCAGGGGAACACCGGGGAGCTGTTTTTT.

The chain couples TRBV19 to TRBJ1-1; the D gene is possibly TRBD1 (6 bases). Germline CDR1 LNHDA, CDR2 SQIVND (reference sequence). This CDR3 spans 14 amino acids. Trimming cost V 6 bases and J 0 bases, with 11 bases left between them. Written as DNA, the CDR3 is TGTGCCAGTAGGGTCGACAGGCTGAACACTGAAGCTTTCTTT. As protein: CASRVDRLNTEAFF.

This chain links TRBV28 with TRBJ1-2, with a tentative D call TRBD1 (5 bases). The germline V gene has CDR1 MDHEN and CDR2 SYDVKM. The CDR3 is made up of 12 amino acids. The germline V and J ends were trimmed by 11 bases and 8 bases, with 18 bases remaining between them. The DNA for the CDR3 is TGTGCCGCAGTGGGTCAGGGCCTGGGCTACACCTTC. This sequence encodes CAAVGQGLGYTF.

This clone was seen a few times. The chain uses TRBV4-3 and TRBJ1-3, with D perhaps matching TRBD1 (6 bases). V was trimmed by 9 bases and J by 7 bases, leaving 16 bases between them. Germline CDR1 reads LGHNA; CDR2 reads YSLEER. This CDR3 is 13 amino acids long. As DNA, the CDR3 is TGCGCCAGTTCGACAGGTGGAGGCAACACCATATATTTT. Translation gives CASSTGGGNTIYF.

This clone was seen more than once but under ten times. This rearrangement joins TRBV5-4 to TRBJ2-2; 8 bases line up with TRBD2. CDR1 is SGHNT and CDR2 is YYREEE in the germline V gene (reference sequence). V lost 4 bases and J lost 4; bases outside the gene matches: 9. There are 16 residues in the CDR3. In nucleotides, the CDR3 is TGTGCCAGCAGCCCTGGGGGCGGGAGGAGCACCGGGGAGCTGTTTTTT. This encodes CASSPGGGRSTGELFF.